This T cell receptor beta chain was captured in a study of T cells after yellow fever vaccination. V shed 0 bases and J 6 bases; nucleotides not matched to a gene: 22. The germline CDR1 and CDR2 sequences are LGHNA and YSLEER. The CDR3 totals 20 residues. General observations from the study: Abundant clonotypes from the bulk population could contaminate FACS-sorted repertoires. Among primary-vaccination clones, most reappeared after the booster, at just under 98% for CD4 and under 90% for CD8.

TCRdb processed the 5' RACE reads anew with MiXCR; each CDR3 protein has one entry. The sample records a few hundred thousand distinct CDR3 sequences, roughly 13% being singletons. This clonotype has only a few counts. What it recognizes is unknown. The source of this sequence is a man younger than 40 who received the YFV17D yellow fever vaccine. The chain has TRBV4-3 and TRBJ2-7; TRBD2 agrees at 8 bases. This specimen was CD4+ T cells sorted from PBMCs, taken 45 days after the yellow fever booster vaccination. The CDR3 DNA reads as TGCGCCAGCAGCCAAGATACCTTAAGTCCCGCGGGAGGATCGCCTGGCGAGCAGTACTTC. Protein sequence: CASSQDTLSPAGGSPGEQYF.